This T cell receptor beta chain was sequenced during a study of T-cell reconstitution after alpha-beta-depleted transplantation in children. Library preparation (for TCRbeta) was performed with unique molecular identifiers. Via MiXCR, TCRdb re-called the PCR reads, giving one row per CDR3 protein. The sample holds a few hundred thousand distinct CDR3 sequences, roughly 24% seen once. The study's findings and limits: A year had passed since transplant, and T-cell counts and diversity by then came mostly from newly produced T cells. Alpha-beta T cells about two months after transplant reportedly derived from several hundred expanded graft clones. For some patients, TCRbeta diversity was high at day 60 because of recipient T cells and thymic progenitors that survived.

Germline lookup yields CDR1 SGHKS and CDR2 YYEKEE (reference sequence). CDR3 length equals 15 residues. V was pared by 0 bases and J by 7 bases, with 16 bases between. In this sample, this clonotype turned up a few times. Antigen specificity is unknown. The gene calls are TRBV5-5 and TRBJ1-2; D is unclear. Sample: PBMCs, taken before TCRalphabeta/CD19-depleted stem cell transplant. The receptor was isolated from a girl aged 2-10 years with Fanconi anemia, due to receive a stem cell transplant. In DNA form, the CDR3 reads TGTGCCAGCAGCTTGGTGACGGAATCCGGGCTTGGCTACACCTTC. Translating gives CASSLVTESGLGYTF. Full variable domain (rest looked up from reference TRBV5-5 and TRBJ1-2): DAGVTQSPTHLIKTRGQQVTLRCSPISGHKSVSWYQQVLGQGPQFIFQYYEKEERGRGNFPDRFSARQFPNYSSELNVNALLLGDSALYLCASSLVTESGLGYTFGSGTRLTVV.